The next 15 T cell receptor beta chains were all read from a single sample in a study of molecular identifiers for immune sequencing clone quantification. One entry per CDR3 protein, called by TCRdb with MiXCR from the PCR reads. The sample holds 60,000 to 70,000 distinct CDR3 sequences, under 20% seen once. Sequencing was performed on naive CD8+ T cells from blood, with Jurkat cell RNA spiked in. Subset specified: FACS-sorted CD8+CD4-CCR7+CD45RA+ naive T cells. The receptors shown here come from a human donor in good health. Some libraries in this study had Jurkat cell RNA spiked in.

The table lists this clonotype with many counts. This sequence joins TRBV12-3 or TRBV12-4 and TRBJ1-1; a weak D match, TRBD1 (6 bases). This CDR3 spans 16 amino acids. V lost 5 bases, J lost 5 bases, and 21 bases lay in between. The CDR3 region is CASSPTPPSRGTEAFF. The DNA for the CDR3 is TGTGCCAGCAGTCCAACGCCACCATCCAGGGGAACTGAAGCTTTCTTT.

This clonotype has a handful of counts. This could be a read error, since a much larger clone is one nucleotide away. V and J are TRBV6-5 and TRBJ2-5; the match to TRBD1 covers 8 bases. V gave up 4 bases and J gave up 4 bases; unmatched junction bases: 8. Germline CDR1 reads MNHEY; CDR2 reads SVGAGI. CDR3 length: 15 amino acids. CDR3 nucleotides: TGTGCCAGCAGTTGCTCGAATACAGGGGGAGAGACCCAGTACTTC. Its protein product is CASSCSNTGGETQYF.

Comments on this clonotype: A much larger clone lies a single base off, so this may be a read error. This chain uses TRBV29-1 with TRBJ2-2; no reliable D call. Trimming removed 3 bases at V and 0 bases at J, with 14 bases between. Germline V gives CDR1 SQVTM, CDR2 ANQGSEA. This CDR3 has 16 residues. CDR3 amino acids: CSVEFGVSANTGELFF. The CDR3 DNA reads as TGCAGCGTTGAGTTCGGCGTCTCGGCGAACACCGGGGAGCTGTTTTTT.

This clonotype was seen repeatedly, ten times or more. The chain recombines TRBV6-2 or TRBV6-3 with TRBJ1-1; D unclear. CDR1 MNHEY and CDR2 SVGEGT come from the germline V gene. This CDR3 spans 14 amino acids. Trimming pared 5 bases from V and 8 bases from J, leaving 18 bases between. In DNA, the CDR3 is TGTGCCAGCAGTCCAGCCCCTGCAGTTGGGGAAGCTTTCTTT. Protein: CASSPAPAVGEAFF.

This clonotype was seen ten or more times. The gene calls are TRBV20-1 and TRBJ2-7, with D unresolved. The CDR3 is 15 amino acids. CDR1 and CDR2 (germline): DFQATT, SNEGSKA (reference sequence). Trimming shortened V by 5 bases and J by 4 bases, and 21 bases separated the two germline ends. The CDR3 loop reads CSAPGIENLLYEQYF. Written as DNA, the CDR3 is TGCAGTGCTCCTGGGATCGAAAACCTCTTATACGAGCAGTACTTC.

This clonotype came up many times. This chain joins TRBV4-2 and TRBJ1-3; no reliable D call. The CDR3 is 16 amino acids. The germline V gene encodes CDR1 LGHNA and CDR2 YNFKEQ. Deletions cut 0 bases from V and 1 base from J, with 10 bases between. The CDR3 reads CASSQEEGGSGNTIYF. Written as DNA, the CDR3 is TGTGCCAGCAGCCAAGAGGAGGGTGGATCTGGAAACACCATATATTTT.

Comment on this clonotype: This could be a read error, since a much larger clone is one nucleotide away. The V call is TRBV6-2 or TRBV6-3, the J call TRBJ2-2; 8 nucleotides line up with TRBD1. The CDR3 spans 16 residues. Germline V gives CDR1 MNHEY, CDR2 SVGEGT. The CDR3 region is CASNAYRGENTGEPFF. In DNA, the CDR3 is TGTGCCAGCAACGCCTACAGGGGGGAGAACACCGGGGAGCCGTTTTTT.

A few counts support this clonotype. Being one base from a much bigger clone, this may be a read error. The V call is TRBV7-2, the J call TRBJ2-7; D could derive from TRBD1 or TRBD2 (5 bases each). The V and J ends lost 10 bases and 0 bases respectively, with 16 bases between them. From germline, CDR1 is SGHTA and CDR2 FQGNSA. This CDR3 has 14 amino acids. DNA of the CDR3: TGTGCCAACAGGAAGAGCGGAAGCTCCTACGAGCAGTACTTC. Translation gives CANRKSGSSYEQYF.

This clonotype has ten or more counts. The genes are TRBV2 and TRBJ2-7, with D possibly matching TRBD2 (6 bases). Trimming stripped 5 bases from V and 3 bases from J, with 14 bases between. The CDR3 has 14 residues. From germline, CDR1 is SNHLY and CDR2 FYNNEI. CDR3 nucleotide sequence: TGTGCCAGCAGTCCCCCGGGGACTCGCTACGAGCAGTACTTC. It encodes CASSPPGTRYEQYF.

A few counts support this clonotype. This chain uses TRBV4-1 with TRBJ2-1; 9 bases align to TRBD2. The CDR3 runs 17 residues. Germline CDR1 reads MGHRA; CDR2 reads YSYEKL. After removal of 0 bases from V and 9 bases from J, the junction contained 12 bases not matched to a gene. This chain's CDR3 is CASSQDGSGSPHGEQFF. Here the CDR3 DNA reads TGCGCCAGCAGCCAAGATGGTAGCGGGAGCCCCCACGGTGAGCAGTTCTTC.

This clonotype was recorded many times. The chain links TRBV5-1 to TRBJ2-2; no reliable D call. CDR1 is SGHRS, CDR2 YFSETQ, per germline. The V end lost 0 bases, the J end lost 1 base, and 7 bases lay between the germline ends. CDR3 length: 15 amino acids. DNA for the CDR3: TGCGCCAGCAGCTTGGGAATAGTGAACACCGGGGAGCTGTTTTTT. It is translated as CASSLGIVNTGELFF. The full variable domain, with the rest looked up from reference TRBV5-1 and TRBJ2-2, is KAGVTQTPRYLIKTRGQQVTLSCSPISGHRSVSWYQQTPGQGLQFLFEYFSETQRNKGNFPGRFSGRQFSNSRSEMNVSTLELGDSALYLCASSLGIVNTGELFFGEGSRLTVL.

In regard to this clonotype: This may arise from a read error, as a much more abundant clone is one base away. The CDR3 nucleotides are TGTGCCAGCAGGGAAAACAGGGGTGTGGGCTACGAGCAGTACTTC. Translating gives CASRENRGVGYEQYF. The rearrangement joins TRBV2 to TRBJ2-7; 7 positions match TRBD1. The junction had 11 bases not matched to a gene; V was cut back by 6 bases and J by 3 bases. This CDR3 region has 15 residues. CDR1 is SNHLY and CDR2 is FYNNEI in the germline V gene. The full variable domain, in which reference TRBV2 and TRBJ2-7 provide the parts outside the CDR3, is EPEVTQTPSHQVTQMGQEVILRCVPISNHLYFYWYRQILGQKVEFLVSFYNNEISEKSEIFDDQFSVERPDGSNFTLKIRSTKLEDSAMYFCASRENRGVGYEQYFGPGTRLTVT.

This clonotype was found once. One base away lies a much larger clone, so this may be a sequencing read error. The genes are TRBV28 and TRBJ1-1; D is undetermined. Per the germline V gene, CDR1 is MDHEN and CDR2 is SYDVKM. There are 16 residues in the CDR3. CDR3 loop: CTSSLWSGTVNTEAFF. In DNA, the CDR3 is TGTACCAGCAGTTTATGGTCTGGAACTGTGAACACTGAAGCTTTCTTT.

This clonotype turned up a few times. This sequence joins TRBV9 and TRBJ2-7; no definite D call. Trimming removed 0 bases from V and 2 bases from J, with 9 bases in between. Looked up from germline, CDR1 is SGDLS and CDR2 is YYNGEE. This CDR3 has 14 residues. CDR3 residues: CASSVGSGPYEQYF. The CDR3, as DNA: TGTGCCAGCAGCGTAGGATCAGGCCCCTACGAGCAGTACTTC.

There are many counts of this clonotype. The chain joins TRBV28 to TRBJ2-1; D may be TRBD2 (5 bases). V lost 5 bases to trimming and J lost 5 bases, with 16 bases between them. The CDR3 totals 15 residues. CDR1 MDHEN and CDR2 SYDVKM come from the germline V gene. The DNA of the CDR3 is TGTGCCAGCAGTGCGGGCCCCTTCGGAAACAATGAGCAGTTCTTC. Protein product: CASSAGPFGNNEQFF. The entire variable domain, with the rest obtained from reference TRBV28 and TRBJ2-1, is as follows: DVKVTQSSRYLVKRTGEKVFLECVQDMDHENMFWYRQDPGLGLRLIYFSYDVKMKEKGDIPEGYSVSREKKERFSLILESASTNQTSMYLCASSAGPFGNNEQFFGPGTRLTVL.